This T cell receptor beta chain was documented in a study of regulatory T cells in long-lasting Graves disease (dated by TCRdb to the early 2020s). For context, the study as a whole: Patients with newly diagnosed Graves' disease had been on antithyroid drugs for under 3 months. Patients with persistent Graves' disease were compared with patients with newly diagnosed Graves' disease using TCR sequencing and RNA sequencing of peripheral blood. The study took place in China and was registered as a clinical trial. TCR sequencing covered 13 persistent and 20 or so newly diagnosed Graves' disease patients, around 35 samples in total.

Library preparation was by multiplex PCR. Sequencing was performed on an Illumina HiSeq 4000. TCR beta libraries were built with iRepertoire HTBI primers and Arm-PCR amplification of CDR3 regions. PCR products were gel purified before sequencing. The source study handled its data this way. A total of roughly 65 TRBV and 14 TRBJ segments were identified across samples and were used for gene usage analysis of CDR3 amino acid clonotypes. COPE and FqMerger were used to merge the filtered high-quality paired reads into contigs. BLAST was used to align contigs to IMGT TRBV, TRBD and TRBJ reference genes, and CDR3 was defined according to IMGT. Any clonotype with a frequency above 0.1% was classified as a highly expanded clone. Repertoire diversity was measured by Shannon entropy, and V-J evenness by the Gini coefficient. A clonotype was considered public if more than one individual shared it. Starting from the raw public reads, TCRdb applied fastp trimming at Q25, assembled clones with MiXCR and retained in-frame beta chains. Every CDR3 protein is listed once, alongside the most common genes and DNA of its rows. The V and J calls reflect TCRdb's pipeline rather than the authors' work. The sample profile shows 410,000 or so distinct CDR3 sequences; 15% of them were found once. The ten largest clones add up to 16% of the sample.

A remark on this clonotype: Its antigen has not been determined. One base away there is no much larger clone; base qualities are not given.

The CDR3 starts with the cysteine, ends with the phenylalanine, and has 16 residues. Here the CDR3 DNA is all that survives: 48 bases in frame from base 1. Unmatched junction bases come to 7, with V trimmed by 7 bases and J by 4 bases. The investigation overall reported the following: Sequencing and analysis were restricted to the TCR beta chain. Preferential use of TRBV28, TRBJ1-2 and TRBJ2-5 was observed in persistent disease, whereas TRBV20-1 and TRBJ2-1 were favored in newly diagnosed disease. Persistent patients shared more public clonotypes among themselves (approximately 2,500) than newly diagnosed patients did (about 900). The small sample size was acknowledged by the authors as a limitation that may reduce accuracy. Persistent Graves' disease patients showed lower TCR Shannon entropy and fewer highly expanded clones than newly diagnosed patients, suggesting clonal expansion. Peripheral blood alone was examined, since thyroid tissue, which constituted the primary lesion, could not be accessed.

What the time point label conveys for this sample: newly diagnosed GD, antithyroid drugs for less than 3 months. For both TCR sequencing and RNA sequencing, RNA was extracted from PBMCs in TRIzol. The diagnosis of Graves' disease followed American Thyroid Association guidelines. Patients for the study were recruited at an endocrinology department in Xi'an, China. Each patient gave 8.5 to 9.5 milliliters of peripheral blood, collected in an EDTA anticoagulant tube. Ficoll Paque Plus density gradient separation was used to isolate PBMCs, and no further T cell sorting was performed. An Agilent 2100 Bioanalyzer and agarose gel were used to check RNA quality, while a NanoDrop 2000 measured RNA concentration. Another study also made use of these data, one on T cells in Graves' hyperthyroidism and ophthalmopathy. Reported in the second study: Stable Graves' hyperthyroidism was defined as the absence of progression to ophthalmopathy over 18 months of follow-up. The hyperthyroidism patients were between 18 and 65 years old and newly diagnosed, with a disease duration of less than 2 months. Any patient with an uncontrolled infection, another autoimmune disease, pregnancy or lactation was excluded. Diagnoses were established on the basis of clinical symptoms, serum thyroxine and TRAb, thyroid ultrasound, and orbital computed tomography. A first-round RT-PCR of the TCR CDR3 used the HTBI primer set with the Qiagen OneStep RT-PCR kit. Most expanded thyroid clonotypes (frequency above 0.001) were also detected in blood, a finding suggesting that blood repertoires may reflect thyroid immune responses. A model built on a 13 V-J signature distinguished ophthalmopathy from stable hyperthyroidism, reaching 85% to 90% sensitivity and 81.08% specificity in cross-validation and 80%/75% in testing. During validation, the model predicted progression to ophthalmopathy a median of approximately 7 months ahead of onset, with around 71% sensitivity and about 75% specificity. A discovery cohort of about 95 patients, 43 with Graves' ophthalmopathy and 57 with stable Graves' hyperthyroidism, was used to find distinguishing TCR V-J signatures. Whether ophthalmopathy could be predicted prospectively was tested in an independent validation cohort made up of about 20 hyperthyroidism patients plus 17 patients who later progressed to ophthalmopathy. The 100 discovery patients were randomly divided into training and test sets at a 7:3 ratio. Thyroid tissue and blood T-cell repertoires from six Graves' hyperthyroidism patients were also compared in the study. After blood sampling, hyperthyroidism patients were treated with methimazole at a starting dose of 30 mg daily, and ophthalmopathy patients were treated with high-dose intravenous methylprednisolone. Libraries were constructed in a second round of multiplex PCR, after which size selection and purification were carried out. The libraries were sequenced on an Illumina HiSeq2000 using paired-end 100 bp reads. SOAPnuke was used to process the raw data, removing reads that contained adapters or uncalled bases, had a mean Phred below 15, or lacked an exact match to the constant primer or identifier. COPE v1.2.5 was used to merge the high-quality paired reads, and each unique nucleotide sequence was defined as a clonotype. MiTCR v1.1 was used to align the clonotypes against IMGT TRBV, TRBD and TRBJ reference segments. Only V-J combinations with frequency above 0.0001, covering 99% to 99.2% of repertoires, were analysed. A TCS score was defined as the ratio of F50 (clonal expansion) to E x V (chaos), with BLOSUM62-based TCRdist applied between CDR3 peptides within each V-J. Welch's t-statistics and random forest reduced around 510 V-J features to under 15, which were used in a naive Bayes classifier (R e1071). Sample size was not statistically predetermined, and blinding of investigators to group allocation was not performed. The paper describes TCR Vbeta CDR3 sequencing of around 140 peripheral blood samples, made up of about 41 ophthalmopathy patients, 70 to 80 hyperthyroidism patients and 17 progressor patients.

The sequence was obtained from a young woman with Graves disease. Donor details come from another sample of the same person, matched by shared clones. The input for sequencing was peripheral blood mononuclear cells (PBMCs), taken at new diagnosis, from a patient treated with antithyroid drugs. The chain is made from TRBV12-3 or TRBV12-4 and TRBJ2-3; a stretch of 14 junction bases matches TRBD2. The CDR3 protein sequence reads: CASIPTSGRASDTQYF. The bases read TGTGCCAGCATCCCGACTAGCGGGAGGGCCTCAGATACGCAGTATTTT.